Following are 3 T cell receptor beta chains from one sample sequenced in a study of identical twins. TCRdb recomputed calls from the 5' RACE reads with MiXCR, one row per CDR3 protein. The data show just under 650,000 distinct CDR3 sequences, roughly 7.2% seen once. The data also belong to a second study, concerning yellow fever vaccine responses in identical twins.

Sequencing was carried out using PBMCs. These receptors originate from a woman aged 18-35 years in good health.

The rearrangement uses TRBV10-3 and TRBJ2-1; no clear D gene. The CDR3 length is 11 residues. Trimming removed 10 bases from V and 5 bases from J, with 9 bases in between. Germline values: CDR1 ENHRY, CDR2 SYGVKD. The CDR3 DNA is TGTGCCACCTCGGCCAACAATGAGCAGTTCTTC. Its translation: CATSANNEQFF.

This clonotype has more than one count but fewer than ten. The chain carries TRBV5-1 and TRBJ2-7, with D unresolved. From germline, CDR1 is SGHRS and CDR2 YFSETQ. V shed 1 base and J shed 2 bases, with 7 bases lying between them. There are 13 residues in the CDR3. As DNA, the CDR3 is TGCGCCAGCAGCTTGATTCACCCCTACGAGCAGTACTTC. Translating gives CASSLIHPYEQYF.

Only a few counts were recorded for this clonotype. The chain employs TRBV6-5 and TRBJ2-2; the D is unclear. The CDR3 is 15 residues long. V shed 3 bases and J shed 0 bases, with 8 bases lying between them. Per the germline V gene, CDR1 is MNHEY and CDR2 is SVGAGI. CDR3 protein: CASSYRLANTGELFF. The CDR3 region has the DNA TGTGCCAGCAGTTATAGGCTAGCGAACACCGGGGAGCTGTTTTTT.